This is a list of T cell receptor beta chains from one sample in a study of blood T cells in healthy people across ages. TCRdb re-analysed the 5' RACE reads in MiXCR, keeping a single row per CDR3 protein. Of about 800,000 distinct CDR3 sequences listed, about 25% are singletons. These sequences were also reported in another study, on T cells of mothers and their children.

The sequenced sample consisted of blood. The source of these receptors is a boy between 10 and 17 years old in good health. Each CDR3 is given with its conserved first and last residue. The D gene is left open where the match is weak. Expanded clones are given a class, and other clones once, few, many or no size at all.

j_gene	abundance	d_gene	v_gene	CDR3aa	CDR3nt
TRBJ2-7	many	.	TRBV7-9	CASSPSGSYEQYF	TGTGCCAGCAGTCCCAGCGGCTCCTACGAGCAGTACTTC
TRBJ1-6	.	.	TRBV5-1	CASTFEGVRNSPLHF	TGCGCCAGCACCTTCGAGGGGGTCAGGAATTCACCCCTCCACTTT
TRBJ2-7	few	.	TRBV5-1	CASSLAGLQASYEQYF	TGCGCCAGCAGCTTGGCCGGATTACAGGCGTCCTACGAGCAGTACTTC
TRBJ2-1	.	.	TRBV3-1	CASSQELADEQFF	TGTGCCAGCAGCCAAGAGTTAGCGGATGAGCAGTTCTTC
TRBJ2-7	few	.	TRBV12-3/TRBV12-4	CASSFSGSLMEQYF	TGTGCCAGCAGTTTTTCAGGGAGCCTGATGGAGCAGTACTTC
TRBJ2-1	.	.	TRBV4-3	CASSQVGLDYNEQFF	TGCGCCAGCAGCCAAGTAGGGCTGGATTACAATGAGCAGTTCTTC
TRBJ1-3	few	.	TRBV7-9	CASTAGPGNTIYF	TGTGCCAGCACCGCCGGCCCTGGAAACACCATATATTTT
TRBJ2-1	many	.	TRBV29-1	CSVAGYNEQFF	TGCAGCGTTGCAGGGTACAATGAGCAGTTCTTC
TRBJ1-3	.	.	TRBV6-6	CASIDSGAIYF	TGTGCCAGCATAGACTCGGGGGCCATATATTTT
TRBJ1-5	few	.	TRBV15	CATSRDTQLGRNQPQHF	TGTGCCACCAGCAGAGATACGCAATTGGGGCGCAATCAGCCCCAGCATTTT
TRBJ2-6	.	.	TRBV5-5	CASSPVWGTGANVLTF	TGTGCCAGCAGCCCTGTGTGGGGTACTGGGGCCAACGTCCTGACTTTC